This TCR beta chain came from a study of control samples from healthy donors and cancer patients. Generated by immunoSEQ multiplex PCR, the TCRdb table keeps only in-frame clones and is missing some. The sample has 90,000 to 150,000 clones, around 87% seen once; the top ten hold about 12%. The V and J ends lost 10 bases and 2 bases respectively, with 17 bases between them. This CDR3 region has 15 residues. CDR1 and CDR2 (germline): LNHDA, SQIVND (reference sequence). Sequenced sample: blood. J is TRBJ1-4 and V is TRBV19; D is undetermined. This receptor was obtained from a man under 40 in good health. The DNA for the CDR3 is TGTGCCACCAATAAGCGACGGACTACTAATGAAAAACTGTTTTTT. Amino acid sequence: CATNKRRTTNEKLFF.